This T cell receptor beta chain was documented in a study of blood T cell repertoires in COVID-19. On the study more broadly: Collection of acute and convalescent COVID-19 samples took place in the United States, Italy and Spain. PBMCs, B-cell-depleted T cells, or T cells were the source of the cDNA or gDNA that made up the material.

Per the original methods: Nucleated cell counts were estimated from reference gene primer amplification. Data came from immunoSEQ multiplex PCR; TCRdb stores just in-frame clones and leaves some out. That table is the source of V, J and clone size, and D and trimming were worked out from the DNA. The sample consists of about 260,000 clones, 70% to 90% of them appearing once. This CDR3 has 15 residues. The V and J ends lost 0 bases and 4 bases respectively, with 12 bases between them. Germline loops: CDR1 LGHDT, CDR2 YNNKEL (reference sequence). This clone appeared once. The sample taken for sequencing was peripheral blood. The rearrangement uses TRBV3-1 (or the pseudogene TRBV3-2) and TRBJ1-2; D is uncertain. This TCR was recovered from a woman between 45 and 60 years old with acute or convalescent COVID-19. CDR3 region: CASSQESRRGYGYTF. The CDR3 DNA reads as TGTGCCAGCAGCCAAGAGAGCCGGAGAGGCTATGGCTACACCTTC.